This TCR beta chain came from a study of CD8+CD57+ T cells in acquired aplastic anemia. About the study: Roughly 3 ug was the average amount of DNA from sorted CD4+ and CD8+ cells. Mean read depth for CD4+ cells from healthy donors was roughly 11 million. Whole-study results and caveats: Between patients and controls, approximately 29 CD8+ CDR3 sequences were found in common.

Comment on this clonotype: What it recognizes is unknown.

This CDR3 spans 14 amino acids. J lost 2 bases, V lost 5 bases, and 4 bases had no gene match. The germline CDR1 and CDR2 sequences are SGHVS and FNYEAQ. Template material for TCR beta VDJ and CDR3 profiling consisted of genomic DNA. TCRdb reprocessed the reads with MiXCR, giving one entry per CDR3 protein. The sample records approximately 160,000 distinct CDR3 sequences, around 40% being singletons. Sequenced input: sorted CD4+, CD8+, or CD8+CD57+ T cells (not recorded which) from PBMCs. The sequence derives from a human donor in good health. The chain recombines TRBV7-6 with TRBJ2-7, with TRBD1 matching 9 bases. The CDR3 bases are TGTGCCAGCAGCCCAGGACAGGGGACCTACGAGCAGTACTTC. Protein: CASSPGQGTYEQYF.